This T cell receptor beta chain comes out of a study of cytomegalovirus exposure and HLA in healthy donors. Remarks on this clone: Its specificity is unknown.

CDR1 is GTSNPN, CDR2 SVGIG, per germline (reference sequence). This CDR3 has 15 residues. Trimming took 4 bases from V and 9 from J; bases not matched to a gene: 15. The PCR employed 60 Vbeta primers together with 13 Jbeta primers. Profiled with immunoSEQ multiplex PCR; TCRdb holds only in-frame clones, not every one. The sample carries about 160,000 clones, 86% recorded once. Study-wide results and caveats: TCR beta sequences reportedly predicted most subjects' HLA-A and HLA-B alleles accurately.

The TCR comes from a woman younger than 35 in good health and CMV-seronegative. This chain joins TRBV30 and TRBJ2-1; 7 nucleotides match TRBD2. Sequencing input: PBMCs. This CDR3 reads CAWNPRGGRGGEQFF. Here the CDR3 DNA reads TGTGCCTGGAACCCGAGGGGTGGGAGGGGTGGTGAGCAGTTCTTC.